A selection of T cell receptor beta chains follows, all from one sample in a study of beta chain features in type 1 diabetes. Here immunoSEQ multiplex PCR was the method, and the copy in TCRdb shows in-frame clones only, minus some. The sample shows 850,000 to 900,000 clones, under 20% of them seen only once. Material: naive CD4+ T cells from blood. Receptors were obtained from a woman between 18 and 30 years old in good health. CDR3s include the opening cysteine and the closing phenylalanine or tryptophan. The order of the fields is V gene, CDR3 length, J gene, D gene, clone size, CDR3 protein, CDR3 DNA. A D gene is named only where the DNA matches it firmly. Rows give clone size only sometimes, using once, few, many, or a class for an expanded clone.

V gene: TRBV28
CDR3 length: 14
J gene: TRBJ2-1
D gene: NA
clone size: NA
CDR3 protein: CASSPRGLRNEQFF
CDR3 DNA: TGTGCCAGCAGTCCAAGGGGTCTACGGAATGAGCAGTTCTTC

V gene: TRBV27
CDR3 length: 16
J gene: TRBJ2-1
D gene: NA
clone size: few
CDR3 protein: CASSLSPGDPYNEQFF
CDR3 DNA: TGTGCCAGCAGTTTATCGCCGGGGGACCCCTACAATGAGCAGTTCTTC

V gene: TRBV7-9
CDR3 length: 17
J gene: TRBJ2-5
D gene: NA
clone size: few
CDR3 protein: CASSLGGGAQGGETQYF
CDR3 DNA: TGTGCCAGCAGCTTAGGCGGGGGCGCCCAGGGTGGAGAGACCCAGTACTTC

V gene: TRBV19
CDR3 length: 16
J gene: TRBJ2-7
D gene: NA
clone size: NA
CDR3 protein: CASSDRGKKQGTEQYF
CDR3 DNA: TGTGCCAGTAGCGATAGGGGAAAGAAACAGGGAACCGAGCAGTACTTC

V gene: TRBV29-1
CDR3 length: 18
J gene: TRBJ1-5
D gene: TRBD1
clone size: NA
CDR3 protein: CSVPTGQGVERGNQPQHF
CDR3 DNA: TGCAGCGTGCCCACGGGACAGGGGGTGGAAAGAGGCAATCAGCCCCAGCATTTT

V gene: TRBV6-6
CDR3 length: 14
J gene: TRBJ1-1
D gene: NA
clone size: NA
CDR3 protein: CASRRQGGATEAFF
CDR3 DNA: TGTGCCAGCAGACGGCAGGGTGGTGCCACTGAAGCTTTCTTT

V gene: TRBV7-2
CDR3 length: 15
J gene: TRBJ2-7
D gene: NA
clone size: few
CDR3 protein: CASSLLVGGPYEQYF
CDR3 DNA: TGTGCCAGCAGCTTATTGGTAGGCGGCCCCTACGAGCAGTACTTC

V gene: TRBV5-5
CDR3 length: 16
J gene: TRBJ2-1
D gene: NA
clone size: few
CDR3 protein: CASSSSPGGRYNEQFF
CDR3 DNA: TGTGCCAGCAGCAGTTCCCCAGGGGGGCGCTACAATGAGCAGTTCTTC

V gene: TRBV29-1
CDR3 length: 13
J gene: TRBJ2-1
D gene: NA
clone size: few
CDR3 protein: CSVEVLIHNEQFF
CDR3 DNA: TGCAGCGTTGAGGTCTTAATTCACAATGAGCAGTTCTTC

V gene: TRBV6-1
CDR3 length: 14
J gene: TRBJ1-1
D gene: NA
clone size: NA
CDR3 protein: CASSRRGYGAEAFF
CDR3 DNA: TGTGCCAGCAGTCGTCGGGGTTATGGGGCTGAAGCTTTCTTT

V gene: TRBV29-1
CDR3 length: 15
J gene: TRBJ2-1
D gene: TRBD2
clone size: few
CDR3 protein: CSVVPSGRVYNEQFF
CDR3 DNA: TGCAGCGTTGTCCCTAGCGGGAGAGTCTACAATGAGCAGTTCTTC

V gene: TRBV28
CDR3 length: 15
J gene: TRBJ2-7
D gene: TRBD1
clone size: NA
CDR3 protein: CASSPIRDSSYEQYF
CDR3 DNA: TGTGCCAGCAGCCCTATTCGGGACAGCTCCTACGAGCAGTACTTC

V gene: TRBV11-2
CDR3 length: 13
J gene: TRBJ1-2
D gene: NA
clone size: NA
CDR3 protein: CASSLARGYGYTF
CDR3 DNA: TGTGCCAGCAGCTTAGCCCGGGGCTATGGCTACACCTTC

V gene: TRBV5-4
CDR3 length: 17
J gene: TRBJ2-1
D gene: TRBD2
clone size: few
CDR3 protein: CASSLTSGSLTRNEQFF
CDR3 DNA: TGTGCCAGCAGCTTGACTAGCGGGAGTCTAACCCGGAATGAGCAGTTCTTC

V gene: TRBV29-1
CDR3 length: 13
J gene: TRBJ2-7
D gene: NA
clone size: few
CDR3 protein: CSVDPGAPYEQYF
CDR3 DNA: TGCAGCGTTGATCCAGGGGCCCCCTACGAGCAGTACTTC

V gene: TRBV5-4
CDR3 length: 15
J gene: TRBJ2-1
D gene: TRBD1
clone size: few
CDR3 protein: CASSYRSGGMDEQFF
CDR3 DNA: TGTGCCAGCAGCTACCGGTCAGGGGGTATGGATGAGCAGTTCTTC

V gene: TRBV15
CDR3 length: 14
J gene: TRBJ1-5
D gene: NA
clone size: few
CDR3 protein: CATTRGDGNQPQHF
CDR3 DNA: TGTGCCACCACGAGAGGGGACGGCAATCAGCCCCAGCATTTT

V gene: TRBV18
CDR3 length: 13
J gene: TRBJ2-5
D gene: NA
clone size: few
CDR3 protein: CASSPRKQETQYF
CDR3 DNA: TGTGCCAGCTCACCGAGGAAGCAAGAGACCCAGTACTTC

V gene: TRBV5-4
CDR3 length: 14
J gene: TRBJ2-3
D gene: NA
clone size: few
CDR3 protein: CASSLSGSTDTQYF
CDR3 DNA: TGTGCCAGCAGCTTGTCGGGGAGCACAGATACGCAGTATTTT

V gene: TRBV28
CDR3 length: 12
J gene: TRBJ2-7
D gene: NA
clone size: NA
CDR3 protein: CATYNSVAEQYF
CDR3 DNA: TGTGCCACCTATAACTCAGTGGCCGAGCAGTACTTC

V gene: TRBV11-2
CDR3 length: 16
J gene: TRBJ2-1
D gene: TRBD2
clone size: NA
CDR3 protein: CASSSRLAGNYNEQFF
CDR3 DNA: TGTGCCAGCAGCTCCCGACTAGCGGGAAACTACAATGAGCAGTTCTTC

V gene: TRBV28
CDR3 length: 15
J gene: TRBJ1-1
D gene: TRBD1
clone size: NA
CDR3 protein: CASRLRPVAGGEAFF
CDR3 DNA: TGTGCCAGCAGGCTTAGACCCGTCGCAGGGGGCGAAGCTTTCTTT

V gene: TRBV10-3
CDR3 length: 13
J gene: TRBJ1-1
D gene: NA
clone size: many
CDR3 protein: CAMGVGGDTEAFF
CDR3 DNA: TGTGCCATGGGGGTAGGAGGGGACACTGAAGCTTTCTTT

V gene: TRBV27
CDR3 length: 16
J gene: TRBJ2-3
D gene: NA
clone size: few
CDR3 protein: CASSFQLQGGTDTQYF
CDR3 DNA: TGTGCCAGCAGTTTCCAGTTGCAGGGCGGCACAGATACGCAGTATTTT

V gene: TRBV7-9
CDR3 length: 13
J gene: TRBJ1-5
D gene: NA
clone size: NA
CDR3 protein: CASSLRGFGPQHF
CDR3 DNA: TGTGCCAGCAGCCTAAGGGGCTTCGGGCCCCAGCATTTT

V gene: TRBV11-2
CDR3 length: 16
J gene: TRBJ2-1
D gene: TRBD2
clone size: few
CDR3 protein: CASILGGLAEYNEQFF
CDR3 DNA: TGTGCCAGCATTCTAGGCGGACTAGCGGAATACAATGAGCAGTTCTTC

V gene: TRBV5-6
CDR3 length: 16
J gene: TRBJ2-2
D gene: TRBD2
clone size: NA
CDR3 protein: CASSLVPAGGTGELFF
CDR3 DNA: TGTGCCAGCAGCTTGGTGCCAGCGGGAGGCACCGGGGAGCTGTTTTTT

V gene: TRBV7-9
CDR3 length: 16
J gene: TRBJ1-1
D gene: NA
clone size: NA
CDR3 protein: CASRDLGQGTGPEAFF
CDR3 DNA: TGTGCCAGCAGGGACCTGGGGCAGGGTACTGGCCCGGAAGCTTTCTTT

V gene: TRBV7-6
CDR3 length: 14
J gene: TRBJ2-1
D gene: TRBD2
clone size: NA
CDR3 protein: CASSYSGGYNEQFF
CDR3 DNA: TGTGCCAGCAGCTATAGCGGGGGGTACAATGAGCAGTTCTTC

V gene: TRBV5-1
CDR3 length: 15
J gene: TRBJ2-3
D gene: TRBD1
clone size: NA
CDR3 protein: CASSPGQVGTDTQYF
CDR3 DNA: TGCGCCAGCAGCCCCGGACAGGTGGGCACAGATACGCAGTATTTT

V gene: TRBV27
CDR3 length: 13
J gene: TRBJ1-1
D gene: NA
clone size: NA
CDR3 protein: CASSQQGYTEAFF
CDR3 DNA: TGTGCCAGCAGTCAACAGGGATACACTGAAGCTTTCTTT

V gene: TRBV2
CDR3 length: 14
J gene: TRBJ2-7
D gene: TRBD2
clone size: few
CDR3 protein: CASRRLAGASEQYF
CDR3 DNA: TGTGCCAGCAGAAGGCTAGCGGGAGCTTCCGAGCAGTACTTC

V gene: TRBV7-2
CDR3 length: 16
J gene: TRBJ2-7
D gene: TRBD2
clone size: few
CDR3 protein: CASSFLIAGGPNEQYF
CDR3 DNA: TGTGCCAGCAGCTTTTTAATAGCGGGAGGGCCGAACGAGCAGTACTTC

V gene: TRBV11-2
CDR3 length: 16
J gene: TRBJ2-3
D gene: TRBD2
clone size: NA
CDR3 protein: CASSSGGGYSTDTQYF
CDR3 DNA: TGTGCCAGCAGCTCCGGGGGGGGATATAGCACAGATACGCAGTATTTT

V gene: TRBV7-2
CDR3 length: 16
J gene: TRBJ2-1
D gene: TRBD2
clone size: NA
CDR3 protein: CASSSGTSGSYNEQFF
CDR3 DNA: TGTGCCAGCAGCTCTGGGACTAGCGGTTCCTACAATGAGCAGTTCTTC

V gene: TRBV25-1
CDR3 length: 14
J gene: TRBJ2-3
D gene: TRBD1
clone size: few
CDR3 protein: CASSSTGVTDTQYF
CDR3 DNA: TGTGCCAGCAGTTCCACAGGGGTCACAGATACGCAGTATTTT

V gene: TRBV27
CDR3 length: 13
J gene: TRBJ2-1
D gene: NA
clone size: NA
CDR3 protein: CASSRTLYNEQFF
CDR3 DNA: TGTGCCAGCAGTAGGACTCTGTACAATGAGCAGTTCTTC

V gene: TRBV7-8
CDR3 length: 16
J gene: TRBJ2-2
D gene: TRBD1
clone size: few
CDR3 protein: CASSPGQGAFTGELFF
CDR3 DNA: TGTGCCAGCAGCCCCGGACAGGGGGCGTTCACCGGGGAGCTGTTTTTT

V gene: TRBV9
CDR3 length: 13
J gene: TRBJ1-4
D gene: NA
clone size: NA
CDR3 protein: CASSPFRGEKLFF
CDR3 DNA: TGTGCCAGCAGCCCCTTCAGAGGTGAAAAACTGTTTTTT

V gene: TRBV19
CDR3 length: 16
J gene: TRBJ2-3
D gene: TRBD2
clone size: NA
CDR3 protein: CASSIDTSGITDTQYF
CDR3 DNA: TGTGCCAGTAGTATAGATACTAGCGGGATCACAGATACGCAGTATTTT

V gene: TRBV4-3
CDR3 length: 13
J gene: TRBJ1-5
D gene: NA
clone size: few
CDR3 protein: CASSRLPNQPQHF
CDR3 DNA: TGCGCCAGCAGCCGCCTTCCCAATCAGCCCCAGCATTTT

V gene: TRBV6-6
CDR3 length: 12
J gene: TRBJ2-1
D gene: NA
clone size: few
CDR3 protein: CASSYGYNEQFF
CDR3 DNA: TGTGCCAGCAGTTACGGATACAATGAGCAGTTCTTC

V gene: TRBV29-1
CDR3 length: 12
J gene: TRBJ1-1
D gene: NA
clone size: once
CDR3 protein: CSVGREGTEAFF
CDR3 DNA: TGCAGCGTTGGTAGGGAGGGGACTGAAGCTTTCTTT

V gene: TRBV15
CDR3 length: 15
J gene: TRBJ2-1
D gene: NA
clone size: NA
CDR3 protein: CATSSPGTSYNEQFF
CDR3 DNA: TGTGCCACCAGCAGTCCCGGGACTTCCTACAATGAGCAGTTCTTC

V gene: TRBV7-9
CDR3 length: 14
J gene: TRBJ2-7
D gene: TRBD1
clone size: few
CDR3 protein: CAVIGTGRSYEQYF
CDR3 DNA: TGTGCCGTAATAGGGACAGGCCGTTCCTACGAGCAGTACTTC

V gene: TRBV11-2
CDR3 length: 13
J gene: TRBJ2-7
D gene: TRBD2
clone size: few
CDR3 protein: CASRTSGTYEQYF
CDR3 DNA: TGTGCCAGCAGAACTAGCGGGACATACGAGCAGTACTTC

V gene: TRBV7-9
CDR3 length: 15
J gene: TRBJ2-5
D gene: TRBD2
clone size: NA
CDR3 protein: CASSSSGTLQETQYF
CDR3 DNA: TGTGCCAGCAGCTCCAGCGGGACCCTCCAAGAGACCCAGTACTTC

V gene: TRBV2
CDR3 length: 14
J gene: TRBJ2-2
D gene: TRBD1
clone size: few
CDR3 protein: CASTRQGVTGELFF
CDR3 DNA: TGTGCCAGCACCCGACAGGGGGTGACCGGGGAGCTGTTTTTT